This T cell receptor beta chain was captured in a study of T cell repertoires in cytomegalovirus infection. Across the study: Shared public TCR beta signatures pointed to both CMV infection and a matching HLA type.

With 3 bases removed from V and 1 base from J, the gap between germline ends came to 12 bases. The CDR3 totals 14 residues. Germline V CDR1 and CDR2: DFQATT, SNEGSKA (reference sequence). MiXCR was run by TCRdb on the reads, yielding one entry per CDR3 protein. Of 400,000 or so distinct CDR3 sequences listed, 30% to 40% were seen once; the top ten hold 12% to 15%. The chain is built from TRBV20-1 and TRBJ1-1; D remains ambiguous. The clonotype was recovered from a human donor in good health (CMV status not recorded). Some clones in this sample may be carry-over from other donors' samples. The source material was PBMCs. In nucleotides, the CDR3 is TGCAGTGCTAGCATAACAGTCAGGAACACTGAAGCTTTCTTT. It is translated as CSASITVRNTEAFF.